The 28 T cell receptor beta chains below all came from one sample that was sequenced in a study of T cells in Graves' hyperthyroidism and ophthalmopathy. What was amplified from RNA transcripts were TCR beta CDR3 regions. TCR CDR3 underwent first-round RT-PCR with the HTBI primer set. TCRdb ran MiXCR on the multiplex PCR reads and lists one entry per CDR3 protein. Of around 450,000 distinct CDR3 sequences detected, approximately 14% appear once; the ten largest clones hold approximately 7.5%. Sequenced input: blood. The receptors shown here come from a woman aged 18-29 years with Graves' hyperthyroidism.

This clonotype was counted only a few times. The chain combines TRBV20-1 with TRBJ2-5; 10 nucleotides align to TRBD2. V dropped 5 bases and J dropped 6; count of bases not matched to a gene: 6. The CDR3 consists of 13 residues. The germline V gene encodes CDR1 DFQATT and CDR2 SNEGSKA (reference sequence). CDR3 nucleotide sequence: TGCAGTGCTGGGGGACTAGCGAGGAAGACCCAGTACTTC. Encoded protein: CSAGGLARKTQYF.

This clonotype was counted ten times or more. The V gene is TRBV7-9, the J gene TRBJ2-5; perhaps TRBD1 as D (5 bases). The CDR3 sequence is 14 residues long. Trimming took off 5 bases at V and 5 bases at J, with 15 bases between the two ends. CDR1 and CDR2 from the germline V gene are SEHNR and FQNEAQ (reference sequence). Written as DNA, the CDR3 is TGTGCCAGCAGCCCCCCAGGCAGGGCGGAGACCCAGTACTTC. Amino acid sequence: CASSPPGRAETQYF.

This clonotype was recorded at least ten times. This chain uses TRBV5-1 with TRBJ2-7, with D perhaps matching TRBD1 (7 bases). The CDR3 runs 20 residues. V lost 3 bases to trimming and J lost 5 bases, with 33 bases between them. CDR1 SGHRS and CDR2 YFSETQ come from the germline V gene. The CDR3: CASSYARGPWDQTGTDEQYF. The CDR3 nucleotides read TGCGCCAGCAGCTACGCCCGGGGGCCGTGGGATCAGACAGGGACGGACGAGCAGTACTTC.

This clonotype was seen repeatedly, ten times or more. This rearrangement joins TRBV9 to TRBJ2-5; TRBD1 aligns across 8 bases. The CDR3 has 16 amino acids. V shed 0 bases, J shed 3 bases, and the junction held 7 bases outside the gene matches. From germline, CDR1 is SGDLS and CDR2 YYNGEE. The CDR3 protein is CASSVEAGGGEETQYF. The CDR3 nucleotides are TGTGCCAGCAGCGTAGAGGCAGGGGGCGGAGAAGAGACCCAGTACTTC.

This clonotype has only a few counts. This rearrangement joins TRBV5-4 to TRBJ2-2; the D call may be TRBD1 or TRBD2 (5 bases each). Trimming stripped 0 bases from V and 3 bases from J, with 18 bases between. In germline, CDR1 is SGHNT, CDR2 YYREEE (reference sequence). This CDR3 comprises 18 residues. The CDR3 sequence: CASSLGPSGTPHTGELFF. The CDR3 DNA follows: TGTGCCAGCAGCTTGGGGCCCTCCGGGACCCCCCACACCGGGGAGCTGTTTTTT.

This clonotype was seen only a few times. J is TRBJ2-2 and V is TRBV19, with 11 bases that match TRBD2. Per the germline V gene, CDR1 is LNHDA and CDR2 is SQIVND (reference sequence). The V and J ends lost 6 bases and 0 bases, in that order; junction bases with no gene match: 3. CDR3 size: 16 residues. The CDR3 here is CASSRLAGSNTGELFF. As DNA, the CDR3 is TGTGCCAGTAGCCGACTAGCGGGATCGAACACCGGGGAGCTGTTTTTT. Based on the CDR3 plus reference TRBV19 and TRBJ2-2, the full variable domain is DGGITQSPKYLFRKEGQNVTLSCEQNLNHDAMYWYRQDPGQGLRLIYYSQIVNDFQKGDIAEGYSVSREKKESFPLTVTSAQKNPTAFYLCASSRLAGSNTGELFFGEGSRLTVL.

The DNA of the CDR3 is TGCAGCGTCGAAAAAGCTCTTCTGGTTTCGGGGAATACGCAGTATTTT. Amino acids: CSVEKALLVSGNTQYF. This sequence joins TRBV29-1 and TRBJ2-3, with D perhaps TRBD2 (5 bases). The CDR3 is 16 residues long. Germline CDR1 SQVTM, CDR2 ANQGSEA. The V end lost 6 bases, the J end lost 7 bases, and 26 bases lay between the germline ends.

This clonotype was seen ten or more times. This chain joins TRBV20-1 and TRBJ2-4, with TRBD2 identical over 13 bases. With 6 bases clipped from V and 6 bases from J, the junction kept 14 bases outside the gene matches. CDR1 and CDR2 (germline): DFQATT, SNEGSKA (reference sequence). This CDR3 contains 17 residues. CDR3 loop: CSAITGTSGKGGNIQYF. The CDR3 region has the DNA TGCAGTGCCATAACCGGGACTAGCGGGAAGGGGGGAAACATTCAGTACTTC.

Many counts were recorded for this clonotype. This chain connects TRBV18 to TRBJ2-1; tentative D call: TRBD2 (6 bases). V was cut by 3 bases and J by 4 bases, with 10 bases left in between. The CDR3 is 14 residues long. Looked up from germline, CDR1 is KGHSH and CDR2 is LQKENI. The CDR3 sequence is CASSPGTGYNEQFF. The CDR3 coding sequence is TGTGCCAGCTCACCTGGGACTGGATACAATGAGCAGTTCTTC.

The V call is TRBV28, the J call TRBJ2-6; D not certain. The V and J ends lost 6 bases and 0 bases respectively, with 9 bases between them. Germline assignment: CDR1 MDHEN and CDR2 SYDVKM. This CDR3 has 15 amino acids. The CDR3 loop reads CASRNSPSGANVLTF. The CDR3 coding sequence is TGTGCCAGCAGGAACAGCCCCTCTGGGGCCAACGTCCTGACTTTC.

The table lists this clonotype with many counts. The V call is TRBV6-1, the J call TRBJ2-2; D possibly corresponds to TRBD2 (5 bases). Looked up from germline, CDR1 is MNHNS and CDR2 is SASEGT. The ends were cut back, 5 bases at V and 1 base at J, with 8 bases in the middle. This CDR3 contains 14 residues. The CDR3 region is CASSSSGNTGELFF. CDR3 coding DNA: TGTGCCAGCAGTTCGAGCGGGAACACCGGGGAGCTGTTTTTT.

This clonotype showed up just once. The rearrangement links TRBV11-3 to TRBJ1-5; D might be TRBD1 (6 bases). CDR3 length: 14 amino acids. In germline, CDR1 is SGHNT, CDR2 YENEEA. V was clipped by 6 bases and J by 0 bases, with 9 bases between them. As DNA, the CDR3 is TGTGCCAGCAGAGGACAGTATAGCAATCAGCCCCAGCATTTT. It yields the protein CASRGQYSNQPQHF.

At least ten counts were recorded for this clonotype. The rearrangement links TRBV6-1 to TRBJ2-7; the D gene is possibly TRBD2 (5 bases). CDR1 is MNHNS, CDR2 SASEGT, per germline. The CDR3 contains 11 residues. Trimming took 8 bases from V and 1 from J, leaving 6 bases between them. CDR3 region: CASGGSYEQYF. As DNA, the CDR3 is TGTGCCAGCGGCGGGTCCTACGAGCAGTACTTC.

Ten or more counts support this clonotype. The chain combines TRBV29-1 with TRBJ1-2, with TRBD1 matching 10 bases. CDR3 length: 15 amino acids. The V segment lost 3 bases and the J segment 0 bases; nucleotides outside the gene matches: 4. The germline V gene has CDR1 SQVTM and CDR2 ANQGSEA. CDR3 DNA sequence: TGCAGCGTTGACCCCGGGACAGGGGCTAACTATGGCTACACCTTC. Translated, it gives CSVDPGTGANYGYTF.

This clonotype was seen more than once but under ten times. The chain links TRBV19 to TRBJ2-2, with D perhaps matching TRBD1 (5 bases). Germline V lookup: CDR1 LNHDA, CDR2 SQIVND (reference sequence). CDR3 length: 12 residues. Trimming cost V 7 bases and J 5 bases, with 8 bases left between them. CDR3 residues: CASTQGTGELFF. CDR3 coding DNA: TGTGCCAGTACCCAGGGTACCGGGGAGCTGTTTTTT. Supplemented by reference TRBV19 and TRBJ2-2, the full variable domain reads DGGITQSPKYLFRKEGQNVTLSCEQNLNHDAMYWYRQDPGQGLRLIYYSQIVNDFQKGDIAEGYSVSREKKESFPLTVTSAQKNPTAFYLCASTQGTGELFFGEGSRLTVL.

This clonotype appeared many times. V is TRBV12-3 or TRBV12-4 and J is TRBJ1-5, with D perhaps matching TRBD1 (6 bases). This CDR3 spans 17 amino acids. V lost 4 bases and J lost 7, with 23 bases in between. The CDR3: CASSSYPRWGAGQPQHF. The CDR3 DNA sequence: TGTGCCAGCAGTTCCTATCCCCGATGGGGGGCAGGGCAGCCCCAGCATTTT.

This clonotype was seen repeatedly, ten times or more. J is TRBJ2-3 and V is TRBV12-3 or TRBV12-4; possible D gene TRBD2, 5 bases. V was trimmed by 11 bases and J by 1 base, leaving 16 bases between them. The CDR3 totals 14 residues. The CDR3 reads CAAANSGRTDTQYF. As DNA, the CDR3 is TGTGCCGCGGCCAACAGCGGCCGCACAGATACGCAGTATTTT.

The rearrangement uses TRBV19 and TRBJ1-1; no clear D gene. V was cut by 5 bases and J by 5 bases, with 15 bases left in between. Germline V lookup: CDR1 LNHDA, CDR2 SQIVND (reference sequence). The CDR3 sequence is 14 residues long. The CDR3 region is CASSSPGWRTEAFF. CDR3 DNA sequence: TGTGCCAGTAGTTCGCCGGGGTGGAGGACTGAAGCTTTCTTT.

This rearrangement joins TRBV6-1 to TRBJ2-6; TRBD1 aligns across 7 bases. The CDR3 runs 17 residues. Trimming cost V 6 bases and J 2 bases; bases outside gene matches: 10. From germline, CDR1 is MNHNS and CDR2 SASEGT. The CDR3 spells CASSEQGMYTGANVLTF. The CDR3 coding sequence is TGTGCCAGCAGCGAACAGGGGATGTATACTGGGGCCAACGTCCTGACTTTC.

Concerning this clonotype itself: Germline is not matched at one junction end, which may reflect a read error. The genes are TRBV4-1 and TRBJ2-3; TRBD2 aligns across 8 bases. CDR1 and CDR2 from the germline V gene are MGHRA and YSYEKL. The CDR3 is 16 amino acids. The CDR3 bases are TGCGCCAGCAGCCAATCCATCGGGAGGGCCGAGGATACGCAGTGTTTT. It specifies CASSQSIGRAEDTQCF.

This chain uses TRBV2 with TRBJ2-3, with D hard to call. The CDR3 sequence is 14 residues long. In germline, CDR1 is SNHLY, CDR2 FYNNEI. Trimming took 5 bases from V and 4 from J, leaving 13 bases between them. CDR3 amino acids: CASSRAGRADTQYF. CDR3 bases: TGTGCCAGCAGTCGGGCAGGCCGGGCAGATACGCAGTATTTT. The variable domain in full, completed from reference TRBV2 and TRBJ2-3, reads EPEVTQTPSHQVTQMGQEVILRCVPISNHLYFYWYRQILGQKVEFLVSFYNNEISEKSEIFDDQFSVERPDGSNFTLKIRSTKLEDSAMYFCASSRAGRADTQYFGPGTRLTVL.

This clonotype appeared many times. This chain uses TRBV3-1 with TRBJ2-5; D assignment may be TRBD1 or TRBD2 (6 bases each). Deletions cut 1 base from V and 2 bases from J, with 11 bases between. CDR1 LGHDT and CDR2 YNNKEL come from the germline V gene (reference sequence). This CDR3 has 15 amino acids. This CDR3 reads CASSQGGAPQETQYF. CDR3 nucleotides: TGTGCCAGCAGCCAAGGGGGGGCACCTCAAGAGACCCAGTACTTC.

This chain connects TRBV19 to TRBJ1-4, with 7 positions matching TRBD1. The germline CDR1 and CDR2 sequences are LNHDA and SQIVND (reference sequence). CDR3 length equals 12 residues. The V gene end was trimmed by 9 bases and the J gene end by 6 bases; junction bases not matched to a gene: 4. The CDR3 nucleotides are TGTGCCAGCGACAGGGTTGATGAAAAACTGTTTTTT. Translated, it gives CASDRVDEKLFF.

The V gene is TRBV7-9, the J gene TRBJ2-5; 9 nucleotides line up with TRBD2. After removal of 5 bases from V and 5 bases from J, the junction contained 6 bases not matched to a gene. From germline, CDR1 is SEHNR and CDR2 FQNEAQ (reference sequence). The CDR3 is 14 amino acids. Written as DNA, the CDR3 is TGTGCCAGCAGCAGTAGCGGGAGTCCGGAGACCCAGTACTTC. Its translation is CASSSSGSPETQYF. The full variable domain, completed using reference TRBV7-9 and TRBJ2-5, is DTGVSQNPRHKITKRGQNVTFRCDPISEHNRLYWYRQTLGQGPEFLTYFQNEAQLEKSRLLSDRFSAERPKGSFSTLEIQRTEQGDSAMYLCASSSSGSPETQYFGPGTRLLVL.

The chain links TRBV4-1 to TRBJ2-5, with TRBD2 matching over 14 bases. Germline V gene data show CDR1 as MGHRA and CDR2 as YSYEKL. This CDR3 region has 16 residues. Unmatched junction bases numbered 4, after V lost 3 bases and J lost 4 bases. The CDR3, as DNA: TGCGCCAGCAGCCATTCCGGGACTAGCGGGGGAGAGACCCAGTACTTC. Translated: CASSHSGTSGGETQYF.

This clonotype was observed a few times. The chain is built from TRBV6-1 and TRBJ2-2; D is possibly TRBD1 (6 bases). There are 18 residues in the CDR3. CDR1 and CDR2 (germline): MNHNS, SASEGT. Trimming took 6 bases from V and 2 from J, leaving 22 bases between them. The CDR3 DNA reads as TGTGCCAGCAGAGTAGAGGGCTTGGACAGTAGTAACACCGGGGAGCTGTTTTTT. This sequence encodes CASRVEGLDSSNTGELFF.

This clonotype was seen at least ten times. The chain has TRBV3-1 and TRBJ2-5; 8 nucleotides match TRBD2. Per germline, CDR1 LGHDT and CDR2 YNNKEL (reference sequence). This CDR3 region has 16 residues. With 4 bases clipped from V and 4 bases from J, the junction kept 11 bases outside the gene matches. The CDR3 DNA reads TGTGCCAGCAGCCGCGGATCGGGGGGGCGGGGAGAGACCCAGTACTTC. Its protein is CASSRGSGGRGETQYF.

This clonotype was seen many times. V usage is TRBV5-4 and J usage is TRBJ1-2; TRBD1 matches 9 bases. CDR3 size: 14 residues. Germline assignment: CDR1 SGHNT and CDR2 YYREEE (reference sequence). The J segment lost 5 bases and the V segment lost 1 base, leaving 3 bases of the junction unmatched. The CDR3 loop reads CASSLTGGAYGYTF. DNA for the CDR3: TGTGCCAGCAGCTTGACAGGGGGCGCGTATGGCTACACCTTC.